The 22 T cell receptor beta chains in this list originate from one sample, sequenced in a study of post-analysis software for immune sequencing data. Findings and caveats of the study: Patients carried five TRBV segments more frequently than controls did, and TRBV5-6, TRBV5-1 and TRBV20-1 were among them.

Sequencing libraries made from TCR beta cDNA carried unique molecular identifiers. TCRdb reanalysed the PCR reads using MiXCR and keeps one entry per CDR3 protein. This table holds over 300,000 distinct CDR3 sequences, roughly 35% found once. Antigen specificity for these receptors is unknown. The material sequenced was blood. The receptor source for this set is a girl between 10 and 17 years old with multiple sclerosis.

The chain joins TRBV20-1 to TRBJ1-1; D not resolved. Germline CDR1 reads DFQATT; CDR2 reads SNEGSKA (reference sequence). This CDR3 has 13 residues. The V end was cut by 6 bases, the J end by 0 bases, with 11 bases between. The CDR3 region has the DNA TGCAGTGCCCCGAGTACCATGAACACTGAAGCTTTCTTT. This translates into CSAPSTMNTEAFF.

Only a few counts were recorded for this clonotype. This rearrangement joins TRBV12-3 or TRBV12-4 to TRBJ1-2; no definite D call. This CDR3 has 12 amino acids. V dropped 7 bases and J dropped 5 bases, with 11 bases sitting between them. The CDR3 DNA follows: TGTGCCAGCAATAAGGATTATTATGGCTACACCTTC. Translated: CASNKDYYGYTF.

This clonotype was counted between two and nine times. The rearrangement links TRBV5-1 to TRBJ1-2, with D possibly matching TRBD1 (5 bases). Per germline, CDR1 SGHRS and CDR2 YFSETQ. The CDR3 extends over 14 amino acids. Trimming cost V 4 bases and J 2 bases, with 12 bases left between them. CDR3 protein: CASSDGTANYGYTF. CDR3 nucleotides: TGCGCCAGCAGCGATGGGACGGCCAACTATGGCTACACCTTC.

V is TRBV20-1 and J is TRBJ2-7, with TRBD2 matching 8 bases. With V trimmed by 6 bases and J by 0 bases, 4 bases remained unmatched. The germline CDR1 and CDR2 sequences are DFQATT and SNEGSKA (reference sequence). CDR3 size: 13 residues. The CDR3 sequence is CSAAGTSSYEQYF. DNA of the CDR3: TGCAGTGCGGCCGGGACTAGCTCCTACGAGCAGTACTTC.

This sequence joins TRBV28 and TRBJ2-7; 7 bases fit TRBD2. V was clipped by 6 bases and J by 4 bases; unmatched bases: 9. Germline CDR1 is MDHEN and CDR2 is SYDVKM. This CDR3 is 14 amino acids long. The CDR3 DNA reads as TGTGCCAGCAGGTTGCCGACTAGCTCATACGAGCAGTACTTC. Amino acids: CASRLPTSSYEQYF.

The rearrangement joins TRBV10-3 to TRBJ2-1, with D possibly TRBD1 on 6 matching bases. With 6 bases removed from V and 4 bases from J, the gap between germline ends came to 13 bases. Germline V gene data show CDR1 as ENHRY and CDR2 as SYGVKD. The CDR3 runs to 14 residues. The CDR3 DNA reads as TGTGCCATCAGGGCAGGGGAATTATACAATGAGCAGTTCTTC. As protein: CAIRAGELYNEQFF.

This clonotype showed up just a few times. The chain uses TRBV7-2 and TRBJ2-5, with TRBD1 as a possible D gene (6 bases). The CDR3 has 15 amino acids. Trimming took 4 bases from V and 5 from J, leaving 17 bases between them. The V gene's germline CDR1 is SGHTA and CDR2 FQGNSA. CDR3 nucleotide sequence: TGTGCCAGCAGCTCCCAAGTAGGGGGTAAGGAGACCCAGTACTTC. As protein: CASSSQVGGKETQYF.

The chain employs TRBV4-3 and TRBJ2-5, with 9 bases aligning to TRBD1. The tail of the sequence fits TRBJ2-7 better, so the J call may be wrong. Germline V gives CDR1 LGHNA, CDR2 YSLEER. The CDR3 contains 16 residues. The CDR3 reads CASSQDGGQGRYEQYF. In nucleotides, the CDR3 is TGCGCCAGCAGCCAAGATGGAGGACAGGGGCGGTACGAGCAGTACTTC.

This clonotype was counted once. Here the CDR3 reads CASRSDRSYGYTF. The CDR3 DNA follows: TGTGCCAGCAGGTCGGACAGGTCCTATGGCTACACCTTC. The chain combines TRBV11-2 with TRBJ1-2; 7 bases are a match to TRBD1. The CDR3 runs 13 residues. After removal of 6 bases from V and 4 bases from J, the junction contained 5 bases not matched to a gene. The germline V gene encodes CDR1 SGHAT and CDR2 FQNNGV.

V and J are TRBV2 and TRBJ2-3; the D gene is possibly TRBD1 (5 bases). The CDR3 loop spans 14 amino acids. V lost 9 bases and J lost 1, with 14 bases in between. In germline, CDR1 is SNHLY, CDR2 FYNNEI. CDR3 sequence (DNA): TGTGCCAGAGGGGCAAGAACAGGCACAGATACGCAGTATTTT. As protein: CARGARTGTDTQYF. The full variable domain, completed using reference TRBV2 and TRBJ2-3, is EPEVTQTPSHQVTQMGQEVILRCVPISNHLYFYWYRQILGQKVEFLVSFYNNEISEKSEIFDDQFSVERPDGSNFTLKIRSTKLEDSAMYFCARGARTGTDTQYFGPGTRLTVL.

This clonotype has more than one count but fewer than ten. The genes are TRBV29-1 and TRBJ1-5, with D possibly matching TRBD1 (5 bases). Trimming removed 4 bases at V and 6 bases at J, with 10 bases between. The germline CDR1 and CDR2 sequences are SQVTM and ANQGSEA. This CDR3 contains 12 residues. The CDR3 here is CSVGDFSQPQHF. In DNA, the CDR3 is TGCAGCGTTGGGGACTTTTCTCAGCCCCAGCATTTT.

The chain recombines TRBV5-1 with TRBJ2-3, with 7 bases lining up with TRBD2. In germline, CDR1 is SGHRS, CDR2 YFSETQ. The CDR3 loop spans 14 amino acids. V lost 4 bases, J lost 7 bases, and 9 bases stayed unmatched. DNA of the CDR3: TGCGCCAGCAGCCTATCTGGGGGGGATTATACGCAGTATTTT. This codes for CASSLSGGDYTQYF.

In its sample, this clonotype was seen a few times. The genes are TRBV20-1 and TRBJ2-7, with a possible D match to TRBD2 (5 bases). The CDR3 extends over 12 amino acids. Trimming cost V 6 bases and J 0 bases, with 9 bases left between them. Per germline, CDR1 DFQATT and CDR2 SNEGSKA (reference sequence). For the CDR3, the DNA is TGCAGTGCCTTGAGGGACTCCTACGAGCAGTACTTC. As protein: CSALRDSYEQYF.

The chain recombines TRBV12-3 or TRBV12-4 with TRBJ1-2, with D hard to call. V shed 3 bases and J shed 4 bases, with 9 bases lying between them. The CDR3 length is 13 residues. CDR3 nucleotides: TGTGCCAGCAGTTTTCCGGCACCCTATGGCTACACCTTC. Its protein is CASSFPAPYGYTF.

The V and J genes are TRBV6-1 and TRBJ1-2; a weak D match, TRBD1 (5 bases). The V end lost 0 bases, the J end lost 8 bases, and 10 bases lay between the germline ends. Germline CDR1 is MNHNS and CDR2 is SASEGT. The CDR3 spans 13 residues. This CDR3 is CASSEASKGGYTF. In DNA form, the CDR3 reads TGTGCCAGCAGTGAAGCCTCCAAGGGGGGCTACACCTTC.

The V call is TRBV29-1, the J call TRBJ2-5, with TRBD1 as a possible D gene (5 bases). Germline-derived CDR1 and CDR2 are SQVTM and ANQGSEA. This CDR3 comprises 14 residues. The germline V and J ends were trimmed by 3 bases and 1 base, with 12 bases remaining between them. The CDR3 DNA reads as TGCAGCGTTGACTTGACAGTTATCCAAGAGACCCAGTACTTC. Translated: CSVDLTVIQETQYF.

The gene calls are TRBV5-1 and TRBJ1-2; D ambiguous. The CDR3 runs to 16 residues. From germline, CDR1 is SGHRS and CDR2 YFSETQ. V was cut by 3 bases and J by 9 bases, with 24 bases left in between. The chain's CDR3 is CASSSSQGHYPVRYTF. DNA for the CDR3: TGCGCCAGCAGCTCCAGCCAAGGGCACTATCCCGTACGCTACACCTTC.

This clonotype has only a few counts. The chain couples TRBV4-1 to TRBJ2-1; 9 bases are shared with TRBD2. V was clipped by 6 bases and J by 6 bases; unmatched bases: 15. This CDR3 is built from 17 residues. CDR1 MGHRA and CDR2 YSYEKL come from the germline V gene. The CDR3 DNA is TGCGCCAGCAGTCATCGGATTGCGGGGGGGATTCTCAATGAGCAGTTCTTC. As protein: CASSHRIAGGILNEQFF.

This clonotype was observed a few times. The V call is TRBV29-1, the J call TRBJ2-3; D is tentatively TRBD1 or TRBD2 (5 bases each). This CDR3 spans 18 amino acids. Deletions cut 1 base from V and 0 bases from J, with 20 bases between. Germline CDR1 and CDR2: SQVTM and ANQGSEA. This CDR3 reads CSVEVPRAGARSTDTQYF. The CDR3 DNA reads as TGCAGCGTTGAAGTTCCCCGTGCCGGGGCGCGGAGCACAGATACGCAGTATTTT.

In its sample, this clonotype was seen many times. The V and J genes are TRBV29-1 and TRBJ2-3, with D perhaps matching TRBD1 (5 bases). The CDR3 runs to 15 residues. Trimming stripped 4 bases from V and 3 bases from J, with 17 bases between. Germline CDR1 and CDR2: SQVTM and ANQGSEA. This chain's CDR3 is CSVAGLSGPTDTQYF. The CDR3 DNA reads as TGCAGCGTTGCAGGGCTTTCGGGTCCGACAGATACGCAGTATTTT.

The chain is built from TRBV7-3 and TRBJ2-5; D is perhaps TRBD1 (5 bases). The ends were cut back, 2 bases at V and 3 bases at J, with 13 bases in the middle. The germline V gene has CDR1 SGHTA and CDR2 FQGTGA. The CDR3 extends over 15 amino acids. CDR3 loop: CASSLGFGAKETQYF. CDR3 DNA sequence: TGTGCCAGCAGCTTAGGGTTTGGGGCTAAAGAGACCCAGTACTTC.

This clonotype was seen a handful of times. The chain combines TRBV4-3 with TRBJ1-6; no clear D. CDR1 is LGHNA, CDR2 YSLEER, per germline. This CDR3 has 16 amino acids. Trimming left V 0 bases short and J 5 bases short, with 11 bases between. The CDR3 sequence: CASSQDSVLNNSPLHF. The DNA for the CDR3 is TGCGCCAGCAGCCAAGATTCCGTACTGAATAATTCACCCCTCCACTTT.